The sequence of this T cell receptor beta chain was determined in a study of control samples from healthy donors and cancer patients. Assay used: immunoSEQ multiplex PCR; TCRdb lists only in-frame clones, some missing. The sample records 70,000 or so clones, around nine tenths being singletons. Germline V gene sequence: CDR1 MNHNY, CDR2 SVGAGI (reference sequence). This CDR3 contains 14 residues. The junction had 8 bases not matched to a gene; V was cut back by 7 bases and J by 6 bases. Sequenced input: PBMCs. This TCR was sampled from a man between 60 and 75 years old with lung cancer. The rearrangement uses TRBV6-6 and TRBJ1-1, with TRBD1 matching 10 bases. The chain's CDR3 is CASILGQGHAEAFF. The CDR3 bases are TGTGCCAGCATATTGGGACAGGGGCACGCTGAAGCTTTCTTT.